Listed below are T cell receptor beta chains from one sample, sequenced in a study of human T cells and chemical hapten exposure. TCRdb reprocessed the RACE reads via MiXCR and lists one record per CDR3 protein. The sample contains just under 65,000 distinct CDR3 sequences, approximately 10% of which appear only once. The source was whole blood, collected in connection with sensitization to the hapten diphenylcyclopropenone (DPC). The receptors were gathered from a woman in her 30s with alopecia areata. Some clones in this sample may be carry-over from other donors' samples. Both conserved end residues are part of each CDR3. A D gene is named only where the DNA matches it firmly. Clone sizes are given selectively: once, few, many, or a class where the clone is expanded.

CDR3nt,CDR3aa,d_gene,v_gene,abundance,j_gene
TGTGCCAGCAGTCTGGGGTACACTGAAGCTTTCTTT,CASSLGYTEAFF,NA,TRBV28,NA,TRBJ1-1
TGCGCCAGCAGCCGAGATCCCGAGGTTAACGGCGAGCAGTTCTTC,CASSRDPEVNGEQFF,NA,TRBV4-1,NA,TRBJ2-1
TGTGCCAGCAGAGATACAGGGGGCGGTGAAAAACTGTTTTTT,CASRDTGGGEKLFF,TRBD1,TRBV28,NA,TRBJ1-4
TGCAGTGCTAGAGATGATGGGGCCCTCGCCTTCTCTGGGGCCAACGTCCTGACTTTC,CSARDDGALAFSGANVLTF,NA,TRBV20-1,few,TRBJ2-6
TGTGCCAGCAGTGAAGCGCACAGGGCGATCTATGGCTACACCTTC,CASSEAHRAIYGYTF,NA,TRBV2,NA,TRBJ1-2
TGTGCCAGCAGCCGACAGGTGGCAACTAGCGCCTACGGCGAGCAGTACTTC,CASSRQVATSAYGEQYF,NA,TRBV13,many,TRBJ2-7
TGTGCCAGCAGCCCAGGCTACAGGGGCTCTAGCACAGATACGCAGTATTTT,CASSPGYRGSSTDTQYF,TRBD1,TRBV6-5,many,TRBJ2-3
TGTGCCAGTAGTATCTCTCATAGCAATCAGCCCCAGCATTTT,CASSISHSNQPQHF,NA,TRBV19,few,TRBJ1-5
TGTGCCAGCAGAATAGACAGGGTTTCTAATGAAAAACTGTTTTTT,CASRIDRVSNEKLFF,TRBD1,TRBV12-3/TRBV12-4,NA,TRBJ1-4
TGTGCCAGCAGCGGAGGGGCCTCTGGGGCCAACGTCCTGACTTTC,CASSGGASGANVLTF,NA,TRBV28,NA,TRBJ2-6
TGTGCCAGCAGCCGCCCGCTAGGGGAGGGAGATGAAAAACTGTTTTTT,CASSRPLGEGDEKLFF,NA,TRBV7-6,few,TRBJ1-4